The rows below give T cell receptor beta chains drawn from one sample of a study of beta chain features in type 1 diabetes. TCRdb's table, derived via immunoSEQ multiplex PCR, lists solely in-frame clones and lacks some. The sample has hundreds of thousands of clones, about an eighth seen once. Sequences were obtained from naive CD4+ T cells from blood. These receptors came from a young man with type 1 diabetes. CDR3s include the opening cysteine and the closing phenylalanine or tryptophan. The order of the fields is V gene, D gene, J gene, clone size, CDR3 protein, CDR3 DNA. The D gene is left open where the match is weak. Size is omitted from some rows. Given values are once, few, many or a class for expanded clones.

v_gene: TRBV6-5; d_gene: .; j_gene: TRBJ2-5; abundance: few; CDR3aa: CASSQGQKETQYF; CDR3nt: TGTGCCAGCAGCCAAGGACAGAAGGAGACCCAGTACTTC
v_gene: TRBV11-2; d_gene: .; j_gene: TRBJ2-3; abundance: few; CDR3aa: CASSSLGGTDTQYF; CDR3nt: TGTGCCAGCAGCTCACTCGGGGGCACAGATACGCAGTATTTT
v_gene: TRBV18; d_gene: TRBD1; j_gene: TRBJ2-2; abundance: .; CDR3aa: CASSPPGQGNRELFF; CDR3nt: TGTGCCAGCTCACCACCGGGACAGGGGAACCGGGAGCTGTTTTTT
v_gene: TRBV7-9; d_gene: .; j_gene: TRBJ2-1; abundance: .; CDR3aa: CASSLARGREAYNEQFF; CDR3nt: TGTGCCAGCAGCTTAGCGCGAGGCAGGGAAGCCTACAATGAGCAGTTCTTC
v_gene: TRBV28; d_gene: TRBD2; j_gene: TRBJ2-4; abundance: .; CDR3aa: CASRVTSGATQYF; CDR3nt: TGTGCCAGCAGGGTGACTAGCGGGGCGACTCAGTACTTC
v_gene: TRBV7-2; d_gene: .; j_gene: TRBJ1-2; abundance: few; CDR3aa: CASSLHTPNYGYTF; CDR3nt: TGTGCCAGCAGCTTACACACCCCAAACTATGGCTACACCTTC
v_gene: TRBV28; d_gene: TRBD1; j_gene: TRBJ1-2; abundance: .; CDR3aa: CATYRTGYGYTF; CDR3nt: TGTGCCACCTATCGGACAGGGTACGGCTACACCTTC
v_gene: TRBV7-9; d_gene: .; j_gene: TRBJ2-2; abundance: few; CDR3aa: CASSSTLQVTGELFF; CDR3nt: TGTGCCAGCAGCTCCACCCTACAGGTTACCGGGGAGCTGTTTTTT
v_gene: TRBV11-3; d_gene: TRBD2; j_gene: TRBJ2-1; abundance: few; CDR3aa: CASSTRWSGSHNEQFF; CDR3nt: TGTGCCAGCAGCACCCGATGGAGCGGGAGCCACAATGAGCAGTTCTTC
v_gene: TRBV30; d_gene: .; j_gene: TRBJ2-2; abundance: .; CDR3aa: CAWNPGPNTGELFF; CDR3nt: TGTGCCTGGAACCCCGGGCCTAACACCGGGGAGCTGTTTTTT
v_gene: TRBV2; d_gene: .; j_gene: TRBJ1-2; abundance: .; CDR3aa: CASSEGQGYGYTF; CDR3nt: TGTGCCAGCAGTGAAGGACAAGGCTATGGCTACACCTTC
v_gene: TRBV9; d_gene: TRBD1; j_gene: TRBJ2-2; abundance: .; CDR3aa: CASSSPGQGYTGELFF; CDR3nt: TGTGCCAGCAGCTCCCCGGGACAGGGATACACCGGGGAGCTGTTTTTT
v_gene: TRBV13; d_gene: .; j_gene: TRBJ1-1; abundance: few; CDR3aa: CASSFLMTEAFF; CDR3nt: TGTGCCAGCAGCTTCCTTATGACTGAAGCTTTCTTT
v_gene: TRBV5-1; d_gene: .; j_gene: TRBJ2-4; abundance: .; CDR3aa: CASSLQGVGDIQYF; CDR3nt: TGCGCCAGCAGCCTACAGGGAGTCGGTGACATTCAGTACTTC
v_gene: TRBV7-3; d_gene: .; j_gene: TRBJ2-5; abundance: .; CDR3aa: CASSPGAGYQETQYF; CDR3nt: TGTGCCAGCAGCCCAGGGGCAGGGTACCAAGAGACCCAGTACTTC
v_gene: TRBV11-2; d_gene: TRBD2; j_gene: TRBJ2-5; abundance: .; CDR3aa: CASSSGLASGETQYF; CDR3nt: TGTGCCAGCAGCTCAGGACTAGCGAGCGGCGAGACCCAGTACTTC
v_gene: TRBV7-9; d_gene: .; j_gene: TRBJ1-6; abundance: .; CDR3aa: CASTTMGGSDSPLHF; CDR3nt: TGTGCCAGCACCACAATGGGGGGATCGGATTCACCCCTCCACTTT
v_gene: TRBV9; d_gene: .; j_gene: TRBJ2-5; abundance: .; CDR3aa: CASSVGARAVEETQYF; CDR3nt: TGTGCCAGCAGCGTAGGGGCGCGGGCAGTGGAAGAGACCCAGTACTTC
v_gene: TRBV27; d_gene: TRBD1; j_gene: TRBJ1-5; abundance: few; CDR3aa: CASSFGRDREYQPQHF; CDR3nt: TGTGCCAGCAGTTTTGGCCGGGACAGGGAATATCAGCCCCAGCATTTT
v_gene: TRBV19; d_gene: .; j_gene: TRBJ2-5; abundance: few; CDR3aa: CASSESETQYF; CDR3nt: TGTGCCAGTAGTGAGAGTGAGACCCAGTACTTC
v_gene: TRBV7-2; d_gene: .; j_gene: TRBJ2-1; abundance: few; CDR3aa: CASSLLGSNEQFF; CDR3nt: TGTGCCAGCAGCTTGCTCGGGAGCAATGAGCAGTTCTTC
v_gene: TRBV11-2; d_gene: .; j_gene: TRBJ2-5; abundance: few; CDR3aa: CASSRRGETQYF; CDR3nt: TGTGCCAGCAGCCGGCGCGGCGAGACCCAGTACTTC
v_gene: TRBV7-2; d_gene: TRBD1; j_gene: TRBJ2-1; abundance: .; CDR3aa: CASSFDRGEYNEQFF; CDR3nt: TGTGCCAGCAGCTTCGACAGGGGCGAATACAATGAGCAGTTCTTC
v_gene: TRBV29-1; d_gene: TRBD1; j_gene: TRBJ1-2; abundance: few; CDR3aa: CSVRMPGQGAGGYTF; CDR3nt: TGCAGCGTTCGAATGCCGGGACAGGGGGCGGGAGGCTACACCTTC
v_gene: TRBV7-2; d_gene: .; j_gene: TRBJ1-4; abundance: .; CDR3aa: CASSLALTRGGKLFF; CDR3nt: TGTGCCAGCAGCTTAGCCCTTACGAGGGGGGGAAAACTGTTTTTT
v_gene: TRBV12-5; d_gene: .; j_gene: TRBJ1-5; abundance: few; CDR3aa: CASGPGGGNQPQHF; CDR3nt: TGTGCTAGTGGCCCAGGCGGGGGCAATCAGCCCCAGCATTTT
v_gene: TRBV7-3; d_gene: TRBD1; j_gene: TRBJ1-1; abundance: few; CDR3aa: CASSLATGEGRIFF; CDR3nt: TGTGCCAGCAGCTTAGCTACAGGGGAAGGTCGTATCTTCTTT
v_gene: TRBV7-6; d_gene: TRBD1; j_gene: TRBJ2-7; abundance: few; CDR3aa: CASSPTGGFWGEQYF; CDR3nt: TGTGCCAGCAGCCCCACAGGGGGCTTTTGGGGCGAGCAGTACTTC
v_gene: TRBV30; d_gene: .; j_gene: TRBJ2-5; abundance: .; CDR3aa: CASPPRGHETQYF; CDR3nt: TGTGCCTCCCCACCGCGGGGGCACGAGACCCAGTACTTC
v_gene: TRBV29-1; d_gene: .; j_gene: TRBJ2-1; abundance: few; CDR3aa: CSVLGLPRSYNEQFF; CDR3nt: TGCAGCGTTCTGGGACTTCCCCGCTCCTACAATGAGCAGTTCTTC
v_gene: TRBV27; d_gene: .; j_gene: TRBJ1-6; abundance: .; CDR3aa: CASTVQINSPLHF; CDR3nt: TGTGCCAGCACCGTGCAGATTAATTCACCCCTCCACTTT
v_gene: TRBV7-2; d_gene: TRBD1; j_gene: TRBJ2-1; abundance: .; CDR3aa: CASSSWTGDYNEQFF; CDR3nt: TGTGCCAGCAGCTCGTGGACAGGAGACTACAATGAGCAGTTCTTC
v_gene: TRBV2; d_gene: .; j_gene: TRBJ1-1; abundance: .; CDR3aa: CASSELMNTEAFF; CDR3nt: TGTGCCAGCAGTGAACTGATGAACACTGAAGCTTTCTTT
v_gene: TRBV30; d_gene: .; j_gene: TRBJ2-7; abundance: few; CDR3aa: CAWSEVLGGEQYF; CDR3nt: TGTGCCTGGAGTGAAGTCCTCGGCGGCGAGCAGTACTTC
v_gene: TRBV25-1; d_gene: TRBD1; j_gene: TRBJ1-2; abundance: .; CDR3aa: CASSEGGHRGYGYTF; CDR3nt: TGTGCCAGCAGCGAAGGGGGGCACAGGGGTTATGGCTACACCTTC
v_gene: TRBV5-6; d_gene: .; j_gene: TRBJ2-5; abundance: .; CDR3aa: CASSLDRTQYF; CDR3nt: TGTGCCAGCAGCCTGGACCGGACCCAGTACTTC
v_gene: TRBV4-1; d_gene: .; j_gene: TRBJ2-7; abundance: few; CDR3aa: CASSHYLRTASYEQYF; CDR3nt: TGCGCCAGCAGCCACTACCTCAGGACGGCCTCCTACGAGCAGTACTTC
v_gene: TRBV18; d_gene: TRBD2; j_gene: TRBJ2-1; abundance: few; CDR3aa: CASSPLGLAGEGEQFF; CDR3nt: TGTGCCAGCTCACCACTCGGACTAGCGGGGGAAGGCGAGCAGTTCTTC
v_gene: TRBV20-1; d_gene: .; j_gene: TRBJ2-7; abundance: few; CDR3aa: CSAREYYEQYF; CDR3nt: TGCAGTGCCCGAGAATACTACGAGCAGTACTTC
v_gene: TRBV5-4; d_gene: .; j_gene: TRBJ2-2; abundance: few; CDR3aa: CASSLITPNTGELFF; CDR3nt: TGTGCCAGCAGCTTGATTACACCGAACACCGGGGAGCTGTTTTTT
v_gene: TRBV29-1; d_gene: .; j_gene: TRBJ1-1; abundance: few; CDR3aa: CSVNEMMEGNTEAFF; CDR3nt: TGCAGCGTTAACGAGATGATGGAGGGGAACACTGAAGCTTTCTTT
v_gene: TRBV5-1; d_gene: .; j_gene: TRBJ2-1; abundance: few; CDR3aa: CASSQRVGTTSYNEQFF; CDR3nt: TGCGCCAGCAGCCAAAGAGTAGGGACAACCTCCTACAATGAGCAGTTCTTC
v_gene: TRBV14; d_gene: TRBD1; j_gene: TRBJ1-2; abundance: few; CDR3aa: CASSQYRDRINYGYTF; CDR3nt: TGTGCCAGCAGCCAGTACCGGGACAGAATTAACTATGGCTACACCTTC
v_gene: TRBV7-2; d_gene: TRBD1; j_gene: TRBJ1-5; abundance: .; CDR3aa: CASSGRTGDNQPQHF; CDR3nt: TGTGCCAGCAGCGGGCGGACAGGGGACAATCAGCCCCAGCATTTT
v_gene: TRBV29-1; d_gene: .; j_gene: TRBJ2-1; abundance: .; CDR3aa: CSVATLDEQFF; CDR3nt: TGCAGCGTCGCGACCCTGGATGAGCAGTTCTTC
v_gene: TRBV18; d_gene: .; j_gene: TRBJ2-7; abundance: .; CDR3aa: CASSPRRLASYEQYF; CDR3nt: TGTGCCAGCTCACCGAGGAGGCTGGCCTCCTACGAGCAGTACTTC
v_gene: TRBV18; d_gene: TRBD1; j_gene: TRBJ1-1; abundance: few; CDR3aa: CASSRGQGNTEAFF; CDR3nt: TGTGCCAGCTCTCGCGGACAGGGGAACACTGAAGCTTTCTTT
v_gene: TRBV28; d_gene: TRBD1; j_gene: TRBJ1-5; abundance: .; CDR3aa: CASSPDRAWSQPQHF; CDR3nt: TGTGCCAGCAGCCCGGACAGGGCGTGGTCCCAGCCCCAGCATTTT
v_gene: TRBV5-1; d_gene: .; j_gene: TRBJ2-1; abundance: .; CDR3aa: CASSLEYGGGTYNEQFF; CDR3nt: TGCGCCAGCAGCTTGGAGTATGGTGGGGGAACCTACAATGAGCAGTTCTTC
v_gene: TRBV5-1; d_gene: TRBD2; j_gene: TRBJ2-4; abundance: .; CDR3aa: CASSLGLAPYIQYF; CDR3nt: TGCGCCAGCAGCTTAGGACTAGCCCCGTACATTCAGTACTTC
v_gene: TRBV2; d_gene: TRBD1; j_gene: TRBJ1-1; abundance: few; CDR3aa: CASSGTGGLDTEAFF; CDR3nt: TGTGCCAGCAGTGGGACAGGGGGCTTGGACACTGAAGCTTTCTTT
v_gene: TRBV15; d_gene: TRBD1; j_gene: TRBJ1-5; abundance: few; CDR3aa: CATSRGDRSNQPQHF; CDR3nt: TGTGCCACCAGCAGGGGGGACAGGAGCAATCAGCCCCAGCATTTT
v_gene: TRBV2; d_gene: .; j_gene: TRBJ2-6; abundance: .; CDR3aa: CASSAEELSGANVLTF; CDR3nt: TGTGCCAGCAGCGCCGAGGAGCTCTCTGGGGCCAACGTCCTGACTTTC